The T cell receptor (beta chain) under discussion was sequenced for a study of blood T cells in healthy people across ages (dated by TCRdb to the mid-2010s). General notes on the study: Template switching captured roughly one uniquely barcoded TCR beta cDNA molecule per two T cells in model experiments. Donors of different ages were randomly distributed across sequencing lanes to avoid experimental bias. Two additional independent replicas of 1 million unique cDNA reads from the same blood draw were analyzed for two donors (one aged 18 to 30 and one aged 80 or older). The donors were split into four age groups: young (average around 15 years), middle-aged (39), aged (over 55) and long-lived (approximately 89). Age-related changes in TCR beta repertoire diversity were measured in the study by deep sequencing normalized with unique cDNA molecular identifiers. What the work shows at the level of the full study, not this receptor alone: Compared with the aged group, more naive CD4+ T cells, fewer expanded clones and increased TCR diversity were shown by the long-lived group, suggesting age selection. There was a strong correlation between observed TCR beta diversity and the percentage of naive T cells measured by flow cytometry. Observed TCR beta diversity per million T cells fell roughly linearly with age, and a significant reduction was already apparent by age about 43. Because the CMV infection status of the donors was unknown, age-related changes in expanded clonotypes may potentially have been confounded. Because profiling used bulk unsorted PBMCs, naive and antigen-experienced compartments could not be compared conclusively. Estimates of total diversity from one million sequenced T cells were regarded as lower bounds and underestimates.

A distance of 7 bases separates the germline ends of V and J, which lose 5 bases and 4 bases respectively. Reading the germline V gene (reference sequence) gives CDR1 LNHNV and CDR2 YYDKDF. Reading from cysteine to phenylalanine, the CDR3 counts 12 amino acids. The entry retains the CDR3 DNA only, 36 bases that are in frame from base 1. The library was produced with 5' RACE. The sample was run on an Illumina HiSeq 2500. A second roughly 6 to 11 cycle PCR used a sample-barcoded 5' primer and a J-beta primer mix. A template-switch 5' adaptor carrying 12 random nucleotides introduced a unique molecular identifier onto each TCR beta cDNA molecule. Each sample yielded at least 2.5 million CDR3-containing paired-end reads. All of the RNA was converted into first-strand cDNA using the Mint cDNA synthesis kit, with a TRBC-specific oligonucleotide serving as the primer. Following uracil-DNA glycosylase treatment, a first 18-cycle PCR with universal primers M1SS and BC2_uni_R was performed on all cDNA. Per the authors' processing: For normalization, 1 million high-quality reads, each with a distinct molecular identifier, were randomly selected from each sample. Instead of being binned into consensus sequences, reads with shared molecular identifiers were discarded. MiTCR, with a Q25 quality threshold and the strictest error-elimination algorithm, was used for CDR3 identification, clonotype clustering and error correction. A nonparametric unseen species model using Euler transformation provided a lower-bound estimate of total TCR beta diversity. TCRdb handled the public reads itself, with Q25 trimming in fastp and clone calling in MiXCR, and kept productive beta chains. For every CDR3 protein sequence, its rows merge into one entry that carries the most common genes and DNA. The authors' filters were not applied to this entry. The sample table records 800,000 to 1,000,000 distinct CDR3 sequences; about 48% of these occur just once. The ten biggest clones cover about an eighth of the sample.

The donors were 40 or so Caucasian individuals from Russia, aged 6 to 90 years, who were systemically healthy. Each donor gave about 9.8 milliliters of peripheral blood, drawn into EDTA-treated Vacutainer tubes. Ficoll-Paque density-gradient centrifugation was used to isolate PBMCs, with at least 6.5 million per sample. Total RNA, at least 6 micrograms per sample, was extracted from PBMCs with Trizol reagent. For every donor, flow cytometry on a PBMC aliquot measured the percentage of naive CD45RAhigh/CD27high T cells. This clonotype was seen more than once but under ten times. What this receptor recognizes is not known. No base quality information exists; no much larger clone differs at one position.

Sequences were obtained from blood. The clonotype was recovered from a man in his thirties or forties in good health. The receptor chain draws on TRBV15 and TRBJ2-3; no D gene can be assigned with confidence. The sequenced DNA is TGTGCCACCAGCGGAACGGCAGATACGCAGTATTTT. It codes for CATSGTADTQYF. Where the CDR3 stops, the reference TRBV15 and TRBJ2-3 genes take over; the full variable domain is DAMVIQNPRYQVTQFGKPVTLSCSQTLNHNVMYWYQQKSSQAPKLLFHYYDKDFNNEADTPDNFQSRRPNTSFCFLDIRSPGLGDTAMYLCATSGTADTQYFGPGTRLTVL.